This is a list of T cell receptor beta chains from one sample in a study of blood T cell repertoires in COVID-19. Sequencing was performed with immunoSEQ multiplex PCR; in TCRdb, only in-frame clones are kept and a portion is missing. The sample shows roughly 330,000 clones, 70% to 90% of them seen only once. The sample comprised peripheral blood. The receptor set was obtained from a man aged 18 to 30 who had recovered from COVID-19. CDR3s include the opening cysteine and the closing phenylalanine or tryptophan. The order of the fields is V gene, J gene, CDR3 length, D gene, CDR3 DNA, CDR3 protein. D genes are given only for firm matches.

TRBV4-1	TRBJ1-2	14	-	TGCGCCAGCAGCCCCTCGGGGGGGAACTATGGCTACACCTTC	CASSPSGGNYGYTF
TRBV9	TRBJ2-1	14	-	TGTGCCAGCAGCGTAAGGGGGACCTACAATGAGCAGTTCTTC	CASSVRGTYNEQFF
TRBV5-1	TRBJ1-1	13	TRBD1	TGCGCCAGCAGCCCGGGACAGGGGGTTCAAGCTTTCTTT	CASSPGQGVQAFF
TRBV12-3/TRBV12-4	TRBJ2-1	13	TRBD1	TGTGCCAGCAGTTTTAGGGGGCTCAATGAGCAGTTCTTC	CASSFRGLNEQFF
TRBV30	TRBJ1-6	17	-	TGTGCCTGGAGCGATGAATGGACTAGCTCCTATAATTCACCCCTCCACTTT	CAWSDEWTSSYNSPLHF
TRBV9	TRBJ2-3	18	TRBD2	TGTGCCAGCAGCCCCGCCCCTAGCGGGAGGGGGGGCACAGATACGCAGTATTTT	CASSPAPSGRGGTDTQYF
TRBV5-6	TRBJ1-6	13	TRBD1	TGTGCCAGCAGGCCAGGGGGTAATTCACCCCTCCACTTT	CASRPGGNSPLHF
TRBV6-5	TRBJ1-1	15	-	TGTGCCAGCAGCCCCTGGAGAGTTAGAAACACTGAAGCTTTCTTT	CASSPWRVRNTEAFF
TRBV5-1	TRBJ2-7	16	-	TGCGCCAGCAGCTTGGGGGCTATCCCGGGTCAGGGTGAGCAGTACTTC	CASSLGAIPGQGEQYF
TRBV7-2	TRBJ2-5	16	TRBD2	TGTGCCAGCAGCTTGGGAGGGGACCCCGCCCGGGAGACCCAGTACTTC	CASSLGGDPARETQYF
TRBV5-6	TRBJ1-5	18	-	TGTGCCAGCAGCTTGGCCGGCGCGGGGGGATATAGCAATCAGCCCCAGCATTTT	CASSLAGAGGYSNQPQHF